The 5 T cell receptor beta chains given below trace back to one sample, sequenced in a study of T cell responses to AZD1222 COVID-19 vaccine. Using immunoSEQ multiplex PCR, the repertoire was profiled, and TCRdb retains in-frame clones only, with some absent. The table lists 150,000 or so clones, about nine tenths of them singletons. The specimen comprised peripheral blood, sampled on day 0 of AZD1222 vaccination. The origin of the receptors is an adult in good health.

The chain recombines TRBV7-9 with TRBJ2-1, with 7 bases matching TRBD1. J was trimmed by 14 bases and V by 3 bases; bases with no gene match: 7. Germline CDR1 reads SEHNR; CDR2 reads FQNEAQ (reference sequence). CDR3 size: 12 residues. CDR3 sequence reads: CASSFHGTEKFF. The DNA of the CDR3 is TGTGCCAGCAGCTTCCACGGGACAGAGAAGTTCTTC.

The rearrangement joins TRBV9 to TRBJ1-3; D is unclear. CDR1 and CDR2 (germline): SGDLS, YYNGEE. This CDR3 spans 15 amino acids. Between the trimmed V and J ends, which lost 0 bases and 2 bases, there was a span of 9 bases. DNA of the CDR3: TGTGCCAGCAGCGTAGATGAAGGGCCTGGAAACACCATATATTTT. Residues: CASSVDEGPGNTIYF.

The gene calls are TRBV27 and TRBJ2-1; D gene uncertain. Germline CDR1 reads MNHEY; CDR2 reads SMNVEV (reference sequence). This CDR3 is built from 13 residues. V lost 5 bases and J 10 bases, leaving 15 bases between the germline ends. The CDR3 nucleotides read TGTGCCAGCAGTCTTTCTATATGGGGAGAGCAGTTCTTC. Translated: CASSLSIWGEQFF.

The gene calls are TRBV11-2 and TRBJ1-2, with 10 positions matching TRBD1. Germline CDR1 reads SGHAT; CDR2 reads FQNNGV. The CDR3 covers 14 residues. Trimming removed 6 bases from V and 6 bases from J; junction bases left unmatched: 7. For the CDR3, the DNA is TGTGCCAGCAGATTGGACAGGGGGTGGGATGGCTACACCTTC. Encoded protein: CASRLDRGWDGYTF.

This chain joins TRBV29-1 and TRBJ2-7; 11 bases align to TRBD2. V was clipped by 6 bases and J by 2 bases; unmatched bases: 3. Per the germline V gene, CDR1 is SQVTM and CDR2 is ANQGSEA. This CDR3 spans 13 amino acids. For the CDR3, the DNA is TGCAGCGTAGGGACTAGCGGAACCTACGAGCAGTACTTC. This translates into CSVGTSGTYEQYF.